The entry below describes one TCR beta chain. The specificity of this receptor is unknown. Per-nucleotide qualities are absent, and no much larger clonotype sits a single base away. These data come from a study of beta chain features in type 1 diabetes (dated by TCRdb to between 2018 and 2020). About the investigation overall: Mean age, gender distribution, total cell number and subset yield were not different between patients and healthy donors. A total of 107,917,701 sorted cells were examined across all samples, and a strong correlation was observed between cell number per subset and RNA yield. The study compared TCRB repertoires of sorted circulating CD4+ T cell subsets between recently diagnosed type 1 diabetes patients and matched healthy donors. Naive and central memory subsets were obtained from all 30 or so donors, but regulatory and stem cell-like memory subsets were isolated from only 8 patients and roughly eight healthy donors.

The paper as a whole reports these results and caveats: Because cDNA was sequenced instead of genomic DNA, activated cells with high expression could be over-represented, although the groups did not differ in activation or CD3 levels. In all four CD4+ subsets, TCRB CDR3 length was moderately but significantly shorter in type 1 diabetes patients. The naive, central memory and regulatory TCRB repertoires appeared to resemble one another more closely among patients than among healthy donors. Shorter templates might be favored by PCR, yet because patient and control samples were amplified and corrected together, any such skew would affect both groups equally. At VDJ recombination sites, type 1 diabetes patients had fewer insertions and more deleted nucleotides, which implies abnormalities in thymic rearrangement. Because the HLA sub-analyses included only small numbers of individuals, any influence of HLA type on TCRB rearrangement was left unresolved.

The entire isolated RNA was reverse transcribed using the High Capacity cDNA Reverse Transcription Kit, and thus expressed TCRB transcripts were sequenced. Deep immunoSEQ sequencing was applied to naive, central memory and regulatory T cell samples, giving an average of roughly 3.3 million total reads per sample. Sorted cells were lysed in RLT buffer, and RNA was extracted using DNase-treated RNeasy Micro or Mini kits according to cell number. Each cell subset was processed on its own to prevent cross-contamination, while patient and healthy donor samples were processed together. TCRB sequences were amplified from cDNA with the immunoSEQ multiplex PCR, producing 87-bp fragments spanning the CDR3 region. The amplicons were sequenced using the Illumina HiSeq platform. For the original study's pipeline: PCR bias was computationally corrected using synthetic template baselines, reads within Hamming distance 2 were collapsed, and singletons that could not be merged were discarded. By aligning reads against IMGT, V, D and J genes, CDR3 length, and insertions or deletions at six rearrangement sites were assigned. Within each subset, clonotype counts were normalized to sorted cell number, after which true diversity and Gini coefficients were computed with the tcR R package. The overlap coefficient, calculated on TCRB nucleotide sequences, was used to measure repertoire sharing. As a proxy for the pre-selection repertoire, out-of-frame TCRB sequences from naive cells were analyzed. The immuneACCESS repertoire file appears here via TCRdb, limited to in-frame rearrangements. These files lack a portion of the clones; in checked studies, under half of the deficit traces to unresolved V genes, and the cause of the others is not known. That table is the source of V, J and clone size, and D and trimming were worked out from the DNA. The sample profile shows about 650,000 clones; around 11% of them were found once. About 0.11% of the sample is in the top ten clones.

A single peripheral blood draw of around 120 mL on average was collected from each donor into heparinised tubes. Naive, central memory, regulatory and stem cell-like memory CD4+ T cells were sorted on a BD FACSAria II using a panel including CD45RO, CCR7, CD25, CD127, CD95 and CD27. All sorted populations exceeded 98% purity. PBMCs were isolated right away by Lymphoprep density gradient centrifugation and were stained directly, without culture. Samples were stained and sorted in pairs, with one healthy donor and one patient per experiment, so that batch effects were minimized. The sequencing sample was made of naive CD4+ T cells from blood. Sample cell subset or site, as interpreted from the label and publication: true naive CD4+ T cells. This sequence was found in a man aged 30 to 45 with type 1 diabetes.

This receptor has the CDR3 CASSLDNRGRGPAFF. The sequence in DNA is TGTGCCAGCAGCTTAGATAATCGGGGCAGGGGGCCTGCTTTCTTT. The receptor chain draws on TRBV7-9 and TRBJ1-1; 8 central nucleotides agree with TRBD1. For this chain, trimming is 1 base at the V end and 11 bases at the J end, and the number of junction bases without a gene match is 12. From its cysteine to its phenylalanine, the CDR3 spans 15 amino acids. Kept here is only the CDR3 DNA, which spans 45 bases and is read in frame from base 1. In the germline V gene (reference sequence), CDR1 corresponds to SEHNR and CDR2 to FQNEAQ.